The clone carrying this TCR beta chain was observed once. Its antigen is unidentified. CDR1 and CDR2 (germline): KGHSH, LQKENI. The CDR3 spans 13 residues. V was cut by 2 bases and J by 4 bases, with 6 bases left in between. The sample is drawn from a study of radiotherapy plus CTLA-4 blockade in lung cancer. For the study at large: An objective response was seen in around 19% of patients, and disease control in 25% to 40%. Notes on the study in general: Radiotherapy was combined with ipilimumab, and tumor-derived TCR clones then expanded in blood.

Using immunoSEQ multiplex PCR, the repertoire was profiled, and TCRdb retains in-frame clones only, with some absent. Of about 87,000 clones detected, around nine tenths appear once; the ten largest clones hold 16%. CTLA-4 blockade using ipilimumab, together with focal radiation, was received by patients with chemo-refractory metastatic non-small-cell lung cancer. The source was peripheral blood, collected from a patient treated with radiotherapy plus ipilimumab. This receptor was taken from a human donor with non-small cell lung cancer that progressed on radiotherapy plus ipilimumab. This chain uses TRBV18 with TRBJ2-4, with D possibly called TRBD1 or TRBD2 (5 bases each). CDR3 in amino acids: CASSPEGKNIQYF. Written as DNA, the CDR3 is TGTGCCAGCTCACCAGAGGGGAAAAACATTCAGTACTTC.